The 9 T cell receptor beta chains in this list originate from one sample, sequenced in a study of cytomegalovirus exposure and HLA in healthy donors. Primers for the PCR totalled 60 Vbeta and 13 Jbeta. Clones were read by immunoSEQ multiplex PCR, and TCRdb kept only the in-frame ones, dropping some. Among about 51,000 clones listed, around 82% were seen once. The sequenced sample consisted of PBMCs. These receptors originate from a boy aged 5 to 17 in good health and CMV-seropositive.

CDR3 nucleotides: TGTGCCACCAGCAGGGAAGGGGATACTGAAGCTTTCTTT. Translating it yields CATSREGDTEAFF. This rearrangement joins TRBV15 to TRBJ1-1; a possible D gene is TRBD1 (5 bases). In germline, CDR1 is LNHNV, CDR2 YYDKDF (reference sequence). Between the trimmed V and J ends, which lost 3 bases and 5 bases, there was a span of 10 bases. The CDR3 loop spans 13 amino acids.

This chain links TRBV4-1 with TRBJ2-7, with D tentatively TRBD1 (7 bases). The V and J ends lost 0 bases and 6 bases respectively, with 12 bases between them. Germline-derived CDR1 and CDR2 are MGHRA and YSYEKL. The CDR3 covers 14 residues. Here the CDR3 DNA reads TGCGCCAGCAGCCAAGAGGGGGGACAGCGCGAGCAGTACTTC. Encoded protein: CASSQEGGQREQYF.

The CDR3 bases are TGTGCCAGCAGCTCATTTAGCGGGTCCTACGAGCAGTACTTC. Protein sequence: CASSSFSGSYEQYF. This chain uses TRBV5-4 with TRBJ2-7; 7 bases align to TRBD2. Germline lookup yields CDR1 SGHNT and CDR2 YYREEE (reference sequence). The length of the CDR3 is 14 residues. With 3 bases clipped from V and 1 base from J, the junction kept 4 bases outside the gene matches.

Concerning this clone itself: It is unclear where the CDR3 begins or ends on the DNA, so no DNA is shown, and the CDR3 is as TCRdb lists it. The chain recombines TRBV19 with TRBJ2-7; the table names TRBD2, a call not compared with the DNA. Both ends counted, the CDR3 spans 20 residues. Germline loops: CDR1 LNHDA, CDR2 SQIVND (reference sequence). The CDR3 sequence is CASSPEYISVPVAPSNEQYF.

The CDR3 is CASRRGSQETQYF. The CDR3 DNA is TGCGCCAGCCGGCGGGGGAGCCAAGAGACCCAGTACTTC. The chain has TRBV10-2 and TRBJ2-5; 7 nucleotides match TRBD2. Germline values: CDR1 WSHSY, CDR2 SAAADI. CDR3 length equals 13 residues. J lost 1 base, V lost 8 bases, and 4 bases had no gene match.

The genes are TRBV5-4 and TRBJ2-5, with TRBD2 as a possible D gene (5 bases). There are 15 residues in the CDR3. The V and J ends lost 0 bases and 3 bases respectively, with 12 bases between them. CDR1 and CDR2 (germline): SGHNT, YYREEE (reference sequence). The CDR3 DNA follows: TGTGCCAGCAGCTTGGGACTAAACGGTAAAGAGACCCAGTACTTC. This encodes CASSLGLNGKETQYF.

The chain uses TRBV5-6 and TRBJ2-5; the D gene is possibly TRBD2 (5 bases). The germline V gene has CDR1 SGHDT and CDR2 YYEEEE. The CDR3 sequence is 14 residues long. Between the trimmed V and J ends, which lost 0 bases and 3 bases, there was a span of 9 bases. The CDR3 sequence is CASSLAVGEETQYF. In DNA, the CDR3 is TGTGCCAGCAGCTTGGCCGTGGGAGAAGAGACCCAGTACTTC. The full variable domain, its missing parts supplied by reference TRBV5-6 and TRBJ2-5, is DAGVTQSPTHLIKTRGQQVTLRCSPKSGHDTVSWYQQALGQGPQFIFQYYEEEERQRGNFPDRFSGHQFPNYSSELNVNALLLGDSALYLCASSLAVGEETQYFGPGTRLLVL.

The chain carries TRBV6-1 and TRBJ1-2; unclear D gene. The CDR3 is made up of 9 amino acids. Trimming cost V 11 bases and J 4 bases, with 5 bases left between them. Germline values: CDR1 MNHNS, CDR2 SASEGT. CDR3 in amino acids: CALSYGYTF. CDR3 DNA: TGTGCCTTGAGCTATGGCTACACCTTC.

DNA of the CDR3: TGCAGTGCTAGAGGCGCTTACGAGCAGTACTTC. The encoded protein is CSARGAYEQYF. V usage is TRBV20-1 and J usage is TRBJ2-7; no clear D gene. The germline V and J ends were trimmed by 1 base and 4 bases, with 5 bases remaining between them. CDR1 and CDR2 from the germline V gene are DFQATT and SNEGSKA (reference sequence). The CDR3 has 11 residues.